One T cell receptor (beta chain) is described in this entry. This specimen belongs to a study of blood T cell repertoires in COVID-19. Study summary: From T cells, B-cell-depleted T cells, or PBMCs came the material, which was cDNA or gDNA.

Trimming pared 6 bases from V and 7 bases from J, leaving 15 bases between. CDR1 is MNHNY and CDR2 is SVGAGI in the germline V gene (reference sequence). The CDR3 is 13 residues long. Measured with immunoSEQ multiplex PCR; TCRdb has only the in-frame clones, and not every one. The sample has about 88,000 clones, approximately 88% seen once. Seattle researchers signed up patients amid active infection and tracked them longitudinally. The sample taken for sequencing was peripheral blood. The chain couples TRBV6-6 to TRBJ1-1; tentative D call: TRBD1 (6 bases). The TCR originated in a woman in her fifties or sixties with COVID-19, enrolled during active disease. In DNA form, the CDR3 reads TGTGCCAGCAGGAAACAGGGTCCGGATGAAGCTTTCTTT. As protein: CASRKQGPDEAFF.